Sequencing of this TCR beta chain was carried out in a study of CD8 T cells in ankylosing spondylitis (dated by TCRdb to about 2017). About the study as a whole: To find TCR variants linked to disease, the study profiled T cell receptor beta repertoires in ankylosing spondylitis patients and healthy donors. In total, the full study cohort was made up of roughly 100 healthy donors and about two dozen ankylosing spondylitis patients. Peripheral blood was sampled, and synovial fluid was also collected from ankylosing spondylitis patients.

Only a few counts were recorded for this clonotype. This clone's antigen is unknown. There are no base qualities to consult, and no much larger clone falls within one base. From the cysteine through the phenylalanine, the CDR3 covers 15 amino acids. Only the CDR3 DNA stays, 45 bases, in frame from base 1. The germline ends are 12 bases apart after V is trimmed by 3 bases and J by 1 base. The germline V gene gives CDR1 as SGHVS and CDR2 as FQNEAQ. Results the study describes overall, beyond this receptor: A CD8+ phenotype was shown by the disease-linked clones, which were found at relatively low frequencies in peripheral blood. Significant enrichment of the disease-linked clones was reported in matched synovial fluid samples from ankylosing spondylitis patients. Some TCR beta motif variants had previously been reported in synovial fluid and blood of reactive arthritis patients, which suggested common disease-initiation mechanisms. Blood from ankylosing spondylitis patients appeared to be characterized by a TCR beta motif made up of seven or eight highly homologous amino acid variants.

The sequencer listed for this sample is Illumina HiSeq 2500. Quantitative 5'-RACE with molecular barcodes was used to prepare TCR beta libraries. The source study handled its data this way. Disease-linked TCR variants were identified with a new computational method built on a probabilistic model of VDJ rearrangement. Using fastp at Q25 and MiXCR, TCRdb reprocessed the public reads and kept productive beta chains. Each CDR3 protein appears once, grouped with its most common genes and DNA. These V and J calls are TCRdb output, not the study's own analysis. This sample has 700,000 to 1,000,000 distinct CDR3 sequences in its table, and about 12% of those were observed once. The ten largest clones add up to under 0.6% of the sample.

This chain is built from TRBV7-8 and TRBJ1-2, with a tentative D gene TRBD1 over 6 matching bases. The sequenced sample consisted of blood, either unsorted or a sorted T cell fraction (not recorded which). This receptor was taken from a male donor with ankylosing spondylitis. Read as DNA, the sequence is TGTGCCAGCAGCTTGCGACAGGACCTTAACTATGGCTACACCTTC. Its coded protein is CASSLRQDLNYGYTF.